This T cell receptor beta chain was obtained from a study of blood T cell repertoires in COVID-19 (dated by TCRdb to about 2020). For the study in its entirety: Samples from collaborators originated in the United States, Italy and Spain and spanned both the acute and convalescent phases of COVID-19. Subjects who had been exposed to COVID-19, were actively infected with it, or had recovered from it provided the deeply sampled blood TCRbeta repertoires that made up the dataset. Sample metadata almost always included a de-identified subject ID, COVID-19 status, age in years and sex. A freely available public database, intended as a resource for researchers studying the immune response to SARS-CoV-2, is where the repertoires were released. The prospective study material was composed of cDNA or gDNA derived from T cells, B-cell-depleted T cells, or PBMCs. The samples were drawn from the first 160 participants of the ongoing ImmuneRACE study and from 950 to 1,500 subjects provided by 6 global collaborators. Where HLA class I and class II types were available, the types were taken from metadata supplied by the sample provider, not from assay-based typing.

TCRbeta CDR3 regions were amplified from genomic DNA by means of the immunoSEQ Assay, a bias-controlled multiplex PCR. From the authors' description of their analysis: Nucleated cell counts per sample were estimated from amplification of reference gene primers within the assay. To quantify the absolute abundance of each unique TCRbeta CDR3 rearrangement, sequence reads were collapsed and filtered. Productive Simpson clonality was computed per sample as the square root of Simpson's diversity index over productive rearrangements. The clones in this table, taken by TCRdb from immuneACCESS, are in-frame only. Not every clone is retained; where verified, under half of the shortfall comes from an unresolved V gene, and the cause of the rest is unknown. The D gene and trimming were derived from the DNA, and the V and J assignments and clone size from that table. In this sample the table shows about 94,000 clones, about 80% of which occur a single time. 15% to 20% of the sample lies in the top ten.

Beyond this particular receptor, the publication reports: The amount of clinical and demographic metadata varied by source and participant and was provided uncurated.

Turning to this clone: Its antigen specificity is not known. One base away there is no much larger clone; base qualities are not given.

Collaborating institutions collected whole blood in K2EDTA tubes following their own protocols. For TCRbeta analysis, collaborator samples were shipped as frozen whole blood, as isolated PBMCs, or as DNA extracted from either sample type. From the cysteine up to the phenylalanine, the CDR3 has a length of 17 residues. Only the CDR3 DNA is retained, 51 bases long and in frame from the first base. V is pruned by 6 bases and J by 1 base, leaving 8 bases of the junction without a gene match. The germline V gene (reference sequence) specifies LNHDA as CDR1 and SQIVND as CDR2. The specimen was peripheral blood. The TCR sequence derives from a human donor in a cohort sampled during active COVID-19. Recombination connected TRBV19 to TRBJ2-6; 8 nucleotides in the junction match TRBD1. The CDR3 sequence is CASRSGTGSSGANVLTF. The nucleotide sequence reads TGTGCCAGTAGATCGGGGACAGGATCGTCTGGGGCCAACGTCCTGACTTTC. Joined to the reference TRBV19 and TRBJ2-6 proteins, this CDR3 gives the full variable domain: DGGITQSPKYLFRKEGQNVTLSCEQNLNHDAMYWYRQDPGQGLRLIYYSQIVNDFQKGDIAEGYSVSREKKESFPLTVTSAQKNPTAFYLCASRSGTGSSGANVLTFGAGSRLTVL.